The clone carrying this T cell receptor beta chain appeared a few times. In the same sample, other DNA sequences code for this CDR3. This specimen belongs to a study of cytomegalovirus exposure and HLA in healthy donors. 60 Vbeta and 13 Jbeta primers were used in PCR. Profiling relied on immunoSEQ multiplex PCR, and the TCRdb table lists in-frame clones only, not all of them. The table includes fewer than 200,000 clones, approximately 72% detected once. Germline assignment: CDR1 SGHRS and CDR2 YFSETQ. Losses at the gene ends were 2 bases for V and 3 bases for J; bases not matched to a gene: 2. The CDR3 is 15 residues long.

Sequencing used PBMCs. The sequence was obtained from a female donor in good health and CMV-seronegative. The V and J genes are TRBV5-1 and TRBJ1-3; TRBD1 aligns across 10 bases. The CDR3 loop is CASSLGTGVGNTIYF. The CDR3 DNA is TGCGCCAGCAGCTTAGGGACAGGGGTTGGAAACACCATATATTTT.